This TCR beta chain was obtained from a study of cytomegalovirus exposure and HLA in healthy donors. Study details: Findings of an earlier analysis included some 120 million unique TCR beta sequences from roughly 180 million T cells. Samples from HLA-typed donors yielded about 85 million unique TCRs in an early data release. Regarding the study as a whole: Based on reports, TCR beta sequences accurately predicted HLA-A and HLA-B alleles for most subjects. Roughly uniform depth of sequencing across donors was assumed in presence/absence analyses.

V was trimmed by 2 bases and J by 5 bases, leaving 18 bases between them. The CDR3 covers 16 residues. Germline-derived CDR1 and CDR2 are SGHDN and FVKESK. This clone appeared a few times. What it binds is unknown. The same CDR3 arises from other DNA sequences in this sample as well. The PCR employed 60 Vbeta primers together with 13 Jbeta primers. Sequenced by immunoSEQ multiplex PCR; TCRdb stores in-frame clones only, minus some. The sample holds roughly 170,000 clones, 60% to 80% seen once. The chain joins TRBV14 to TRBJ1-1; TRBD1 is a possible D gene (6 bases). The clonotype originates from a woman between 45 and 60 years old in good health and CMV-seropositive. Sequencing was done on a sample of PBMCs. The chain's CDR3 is CASSQRGALSGTEAFF. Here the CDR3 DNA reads TGTGCCAGCAGCCAACGGGGGGCGTTAAGCGGAACTGAAGCTTTCTTT.